This T cell receptor beta chain was captured in a study of cytomegalovirus exposure and HLA in healthy donors (dated by TCRdb to about 2017). Study-level background: In an earlier analysis of 450 to 750 of the donors, 276 Gb of sequence data and 90 million to 120 million unique TCR beta sequences from about 190 million T cells were reported. The study aimed to test whether cataloging public T cell receptors could reveal signatures of past pathogen exposure. Every discovery cohort repertoire had been produced on one sequencing platform. To decide whether each TCR beta V gene segment behaved as functional or pseudogenic, an earlier analysis of nearly 600 of the donors relied on high-throughput TCR beta sequencing. About 320 gigabases of sequencing data and 80 million or so unique TCR sequences were included in an early release covering about 700 HLA-typed donors. The genetic ancestry cluster associated with self-reported Caucasian donors included around 76% of the approximately 430 genotyped donors. Using immunosequencing, the study profiled T cell repertoires from around 670 subjects and related those repertoires to cytomegalovirus serostatus. A separate validation cohort of 90 to 150 different subjects was used in addition to the roughly 720-subject first cohort. In a later genetic analysis, genome-wide SNP genotypes for about 65% of the roughly 700 donors were used, and that subset was treated as a discovery cohort. Typing coverage differed by locus: A, B, C, DRB1 and DQB1 were typed in about 620-630 donors, DQA1 in about 560, DPA1 in 600 to 610, and DPB1 in just under 480. To predict cytomegalovirus infection status, the study combined high-throughput TCR immunosequencing, statistical association of individual TCRs with disease status, and machine learning. Donor age, sex, ethnicity and CMV serostatus were compiled together with the repertoire data. The later analysis used no new phenotypic data to find candidate immune exposures, relying instead on TCR beta sequences and their occurrence across donors. Among 398 genotyped donors of the cohort, an average of about 240,000 unique TCR beta nucleotide sequences were sequenced per donor, around 18% of them non-productive. A later analysis re-examined previously published TCR beta repertoires from about 670 donors and added high-resolution HLA genotyping to investigate patterns of TCR occurrence. Class I and class II HLA loci were covered by the typing at four-digit resolution. Several DR-DQ haplotypes were handled as single units for association and clustering because linkage in the cohort was strong.

The method was the immunoSEQ multiplex PCR assay. For the multiplex PCR, a mixture combining 60 forward primers for TCR Vbeta segments and 13 reverse primers for TCR Jbeta segments was used. Amplification of the CDR3 region of rearranged TCR beta genes was performed with a multiplex PCR assay on genomic DNA. The amplified TCR beta libraries were sequenced on the Illumina HiSeq System as 87-base-pair reads. The original pipeline was this. A later analysis tallied about 77 million unique TCR beta chains across the 666 repertoires, and around 12 million of those chains were shared by two or more donors. A nearest-neighbor algorithm error-corrected the raw reads and collapsed the reads into unique sequences, merging closely related sequences to remove PCR and sequencing errors. To assign V, D and J gene segments, CDR3 sequences were aligned to IMGT reference sequences. For a sequence to be retained, a match of at least six nucleotides was required to both a V gene segment and a J gene segment. A rearrangement was called productive if the CDR3 had no stop codons and remained in frame with V and J, and every other rearrangement was called non-productive. Following IMGT convention, CDR3 was defined as the stretch from the second conserved V-encoded cysteine up to the conserved J-encoded phenylalanine. Sequences without an unambiguous match to a single V gene segment were excluded from the earlier analysis of approximately 560 of the donors. In an earlier analysis of 587 of the donors, V segments were called functional above 56.7% productive rearrangements and were called segregating when the between-donor standard deviation exceeded 5%. A statistical classification framework was built to diagnose cytomegalovirus status from the catalog of TCR beta chain sequences. A later analysis assigned V and J genes by comparing TCR nucleotide sequences with IMGT/GENE-DB human TR gene sequences. The TCRdist pipeline was used in a later analysis to assign CDR3 sequences and most-parsimonious VDJ recombination scenarios. In a later analysis, each TCR beta chain was defined by its CDR3 amino acid sequence together with its V-gene family, and reads without a unique V-gene family were excluded. A later analysis removed 500 to 650 highly shared, low-generation-probability nucleotide sequences to deal with suspected cross-contamination and a sequencing artifact. A later analysis calculated a clonal expansion index for each public chain from normalized within-repertoire ranks of inferred template counts. In a later analysis, generation probabilities were computed using a VDJ recombination model fitted to out-of-frame rearrangements, and the results were checked against IGoR. In a later analysis, hypergeometric tests were used to score TCR-TCR, TCR-HLA and TCR-CMV co-occurrence, with a repertoire-size bias correction applied to TCR pairs. To estimate false discovery rates, a later analysis permuted the HLA or CMV assignments 20 times. A later analysis grouped co-occurring TCRs with DBSCAN, adding TCRdist sequence similarity when clustering within HLA-allele-positive subsets. Co-occurrence clustering excluded repertoires with fewer than 30,000 or more than 120,000 public chains, plus five with anomalous nucleotide sharing. What TCRdb holds here is the immuneACCESS table cut down to in-frame rearrangements. Part of the clones is not present; checked against another copy, under half of the missing clones reflect an unresolved V gene, and the others are unexplained. V, J and clone size reflect that table, while D and trimming were determined from the DNA. A total of roughly 180,000 clones appear in this sample, less than 90% of them only once. More than 1.1% of the sample lies in the top ten.

CDR1 and CDR2 are read off the germline V gene (reference sequence) as SGHNT and YYREEE. Cut back by 2 bases and 5 bases, the V and J ends lie 10 bases apart. The cysteine opens and the phenylalanine closes a CDR3 of 14 amino acids. Of the read, only the CDR3 DNA is kept; its 42 bases are in frame from base 1. Points on this clone: The antigen it binds to is not known. Base qualities are not recorded, but no much larger clone differs from it by a single base.

The study at large found these results: The authors suggested that the approach could potentially be extended to other disease states and immunological phenotypes. In a later analysis, most CMV-associated TCR beta chains were found to appear HLA-restricted, with HLA associations seemingly driven largely by CMV exposure. A further reported finding was that TCR beta sequences accurately predicted the HLA-A and HLA-B alleles for most subjects in the first cohort. The presence/absence analyses assumed that sequencing depth was roughly uniform across donors, and that assumption may not be true. According to a later analysis, TCR association rates differed among HLA loci, with DRB1 alleles showing the most associated TCRs and HLA-C alleles showing the fewest. Only TCR beta chains were sequenced in this cohort, and the absence of alpha or paired-chain data limited detectable features. In an earlier analysis of some 640 of the donors, most TCR beta V segments were observed in productive rearrangements about 90% or about 30% of the time, broadly matching IMGT annotations. Cytomegalovirus status was reported to be diagnosed by the classifier with high specificity and sensitivity in both the original and validation cohorts. Three of the identified cytomegalovirus-associated TCR beta chains were confirmed in vitro to be specific for cytomegalovirus antigens. Linkage disequilibrium might explain the correlated functional status among segregating V segments, but an unknown experimental factor could not be ruled out. V-gene and J-gene trimming of TCR beta chains was associated with a missense DCLRE1C variant in a later genetic analysis, and the association was replicated in an independent cohort. Because some donors lacked HLA typing at each locus, the association tests relied only on the typed subset. Compared with the approximately 700-donor mean, donors in an Asian-associated ancestry cluster had fewer N-insertions in productive TCRs, according to a later genetic analysis. Across donors, most TCR sequences were observed very rarely, whereas some public TCRs were present in many individuals. Several of the top co-occurrence clusters appeared to be linked to parvovirus B19, influenza, CMV and Epstein-Barr virus, according to a later analysis. When HLA alleles, especially DR and DQ, strongly co-occurred, TCR associations were difficult to assign to individual alleles. A cluster of highly shared sequence variants was judged likely to be a technical artifact of the sequencing pipeline. Because the 87-base-pair reads could not distinguish some IMGT-functional V segments, including TRBV6-2 and TRBV6-3, those segments were excluded. The study listed over 150 TCR beta chains as associated with cytomegalovirus. CMV serostatus was the only immune exposure information available for the cohort. About 17 rarely observed V segments, including chromosome 9 orphons, were excluded from the earlier analysis of just under 600 of the donors because counts were too low. A later analysis associated approximately 17,000 TCR beta sequences with specific HLA alleles at a false discovery rate of 0.05. Compared with equally common non-associated chains, HLA-associated TCR beta chains in a later analysis were more clonally expanded and had lower generation probabilities.

The cohort was made up of around 720 healthy bone marrow donors. At the time of sampling, every cohort member was nominally healthy, though immune exposures that went unrecorded were likely present. The donor was CMV seropositive and was included in the group of 250 to 350 seropositive cohort members. Every donor gave a peripheral blood sample, and the peripheral blood mononuclear cells from that sample were used for TCR beta sequencing. The Qiagen DNeasy Blood Extraction Kit was used to extract genomic DNA from the blood cell samples. Sample: PBMCs. In this chain, TRBV5-4 is recombined with TRBJ1-4; too little of a D gene remains to name it. The sequence was collected from a girl between 5 and 17 years old in good health and CMV-seropositive. The CDR3: CASSFYGVNEKLFF. The DNA reads TGTGCCAGCAGCTTCTACGGGGTCAATGAAAAACTGTTTTTT. With the portions outside the CDR3 filled from the reference TRBV5-4 and TRBJ1-4 genes, the complete variable region becomes ETGVTQSPTHLIKTRGQQVTLRCSSQSGHNTVSWYQQALGQGPQFIFQYYREEENGRGNFPPRFSGLQFPNYSSELNVNALELDDSALYLCASSFYGVNEKLFFGSGTQLSVL.